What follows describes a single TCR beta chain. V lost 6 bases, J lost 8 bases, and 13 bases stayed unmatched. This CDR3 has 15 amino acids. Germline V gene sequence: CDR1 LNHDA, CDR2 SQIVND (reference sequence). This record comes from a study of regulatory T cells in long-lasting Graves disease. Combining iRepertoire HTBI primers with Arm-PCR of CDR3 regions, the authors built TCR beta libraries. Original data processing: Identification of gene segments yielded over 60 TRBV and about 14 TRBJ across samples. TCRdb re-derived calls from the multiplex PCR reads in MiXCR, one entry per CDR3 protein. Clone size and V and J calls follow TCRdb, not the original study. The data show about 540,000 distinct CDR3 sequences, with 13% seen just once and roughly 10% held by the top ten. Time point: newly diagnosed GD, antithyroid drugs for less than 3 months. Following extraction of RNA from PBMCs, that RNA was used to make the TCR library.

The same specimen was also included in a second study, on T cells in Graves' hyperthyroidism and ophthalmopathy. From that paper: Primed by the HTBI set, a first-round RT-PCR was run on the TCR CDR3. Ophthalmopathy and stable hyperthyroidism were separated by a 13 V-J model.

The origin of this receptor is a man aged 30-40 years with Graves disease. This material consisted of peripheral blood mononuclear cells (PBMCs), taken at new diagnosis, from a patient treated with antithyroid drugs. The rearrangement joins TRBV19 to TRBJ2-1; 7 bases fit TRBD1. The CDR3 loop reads CASSPTRQGSDEQFF. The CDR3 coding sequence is TGTGCCAGTAGCCCTACCCGACAGGGTTCCGATGAGCAGTTCTTC.